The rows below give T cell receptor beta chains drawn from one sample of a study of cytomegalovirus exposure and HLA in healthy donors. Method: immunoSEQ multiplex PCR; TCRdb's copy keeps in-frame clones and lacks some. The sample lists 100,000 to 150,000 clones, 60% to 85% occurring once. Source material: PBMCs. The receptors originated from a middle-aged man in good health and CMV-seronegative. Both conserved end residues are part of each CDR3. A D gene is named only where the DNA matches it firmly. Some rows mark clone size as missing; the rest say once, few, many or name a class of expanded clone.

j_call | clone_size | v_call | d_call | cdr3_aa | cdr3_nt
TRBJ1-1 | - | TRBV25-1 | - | CAGSGRTEAFF | TGTGCCGGTTCGGGAAGGACTGAAGCTTTCTTT
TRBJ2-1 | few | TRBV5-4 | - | CASSFDTGLNNEQFF | TGTGCCAGCAGCTTTGATACAGGGTTGAACAATGAGCAGTTCTTC
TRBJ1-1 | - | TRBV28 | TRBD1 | CASSIWSGTGGRNTEAFF | TGTGCCAGCAGCATCTGGTCCGGGACAGGGGGCCGGAACACTGAAGCTTTCTTT
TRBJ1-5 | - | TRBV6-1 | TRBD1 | CASRVGQGNQPQHF | TGTGCCAGCAGAGTTGGACAGGGGAATCAGCCCCAGCATTTT
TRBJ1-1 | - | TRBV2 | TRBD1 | CASRAQGAMNTEAFF | TGTGCCAGCAGAGCACAGGGGGCAATGAACACTGAAGCTTTCTTT
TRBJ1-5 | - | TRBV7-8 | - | CASSLGSNRRNQPQHF | TGTGCCAGCAGCTTAGGTAGTAACAGGCGAAATCAGCCCCAGCATTTT
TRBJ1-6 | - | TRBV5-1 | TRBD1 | CASSSTGGDSPLHF | TGCGCCAGCAGTTCGACAGGGGGCGATTCACCCCTCCACTTT
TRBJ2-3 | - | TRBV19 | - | CASTPVWGRQSLDTQYF | TGTGCCAGTACTCCCGTCTGGGGGCGACAGTCACTCGATACGCAGTATTTT
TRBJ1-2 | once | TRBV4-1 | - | CASSQDREANYGYTF | TGCGCCAGCAGCCAAGATCGGGAAGCTAACTATGGCTACACCTTC
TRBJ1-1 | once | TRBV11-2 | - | CASSPSRRGRVDTEAFF | TGTGCCAGCAGCCCATCGAGGAGGGGCCGCGTGGACACTGAAGCTTTCTTT
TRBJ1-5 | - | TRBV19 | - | CASSPTPGLVQPQHF | TGTGCCAGTAGCCCTACCCCAGGGCTCGTTCAGCCCCAGCATTTT
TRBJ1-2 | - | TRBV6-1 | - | CASRLTGGYGYTF | TGTGCCAGCAGGCTGACGGGGGGGTATGGCTACACCTTC
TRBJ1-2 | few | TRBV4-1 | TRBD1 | CASSQLPREGGLHGYTF | TGCGCCAGCAGCCAACTTCCCCGGGAAGGGGGCCTGCATGGCTACACCTTC
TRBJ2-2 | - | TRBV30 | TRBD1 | CAWSDPSIFAGQVGIGELFF | TGTGCCTGGAGTGACCCCTCAATCTTCGCGGGACAGGTCGGCATCGGGGAGCTGTTTTTT
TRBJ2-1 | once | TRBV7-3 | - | CASSPSGLPYNEQFF | TGTGCCAGCAGCCCCAGCGGGCTCCCCTACAATGAGCAGTTCTTC
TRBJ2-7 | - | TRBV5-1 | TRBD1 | CASSSQSQGSEQYF | TGCGCCAGCAGCTCCCAGTCACAGGGGAGCGAGCAGTACTTC
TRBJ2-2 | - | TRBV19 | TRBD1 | CASSHRGLVVGTGELFF | TGTGCCAGTAGCCACAGGGGGCTGGTAGTAGGCACCGGGGAGCTGTTTTTT
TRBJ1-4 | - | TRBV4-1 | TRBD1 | CASSQEAGTGAFEEKLFF | TGCGCCAGCAGCCAAGAGGCTGGGACAGGGGCCTTTGAGGAAAAACTGTTTTTT
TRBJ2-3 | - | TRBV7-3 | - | CASSLARAADTQYF | TGTGCCAGCAGCTTAGCCAGGGCCGCAGATACGCAGTATTTT
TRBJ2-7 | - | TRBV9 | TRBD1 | CASSVGTGGGYEQYF | TGTGCCAGCAGCGTAGGGACAGGGGGCGGCTACGAGCAGTACTTC
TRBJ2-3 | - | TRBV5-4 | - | CASSPGGGGGTDTQYF | TGTGCCAGCAGCCCTGGGGGCGGGGGCGGCACAGATACGCAGTATTTT
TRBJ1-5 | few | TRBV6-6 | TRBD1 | CASTRDRNQPQHF | TGTGCCAGCACCCGGGACAGAAATCAGCCCCAGCATTTT